Listed below are T cell receptor beta chains from one sample, sequenced in a study of cytomegalovirus exposure and HLA in healthy donors. The assay was immunoSEQ multiplex PCR, and TCRdb's table has in-frame clones only and misses some. The sample yields around 170,000 clones, 65% to 80% seen once. The sample taken for sequencing was PBMCs. The receptors here all came from a woman younger than 45 in good health and CMV-seropositive. Each CDR3 is given with its conserved first and last residue. Fields, in order: CDR3 DNA, CDR3 protein, V gene, J gene, clone size, D gene. The D gene is left open where the match is weak. The size field is filled for only some rows; it gives once, few, many or a size class.

DNA: TGTGCCAGCAGCCCCCCCAGCAGGTCGCCCTATGGCTACACCTTC; CDR3: CASSPPSRSPYGYTF; V: TRBV7-2; J: TRBJ1-2; size: -; D: -
DNA: TGTGCCAGCAGTGAAGCGCTTCGGCGGGGGACCTACAATGAGCAGTTCTTC; CDR3: CASSEALRRGTYNEQFF; V: TRBV2; J: TRBJ2-1; size: -; D: TRBD2
DNA: TGTGCCAGCAGTTCCCAACGACTAGCGGGGGGGCCGGGAGAGCAGTACTTC; CDR3: CASSSQRLAGGPGEQYF; V: TRBV28; J: TRBJ2-7; size: -; D: TRBD2
DNA: TGTGCCAGCAGAGGATTTTGGGGGGAATCCTACAATGAGCAGTTCTTC; CDR3: CASRGFWGESYNEQFF; V: TRBV28; J: TRBJ2-1; size: -; D: -
DNA: TGCGCCAGCAGGCAGAGAGACAGGGGGATCTATGGCTACACCTTC; CDR3: CASRQRDRGIYGYTF; V: TRBV23-1; J: TRBJ1-2; size: -; D: TRBD1
DNA: TGTGCCAGCAGCTTGCCGGGGGGAGATACGCAGTATTTT; CDR3: CASSLPGGDTQYF; V: TRBV5-4; J: TRBJ2-3; size: -; D: TRBD2
DNA: TGTGCCAGCAGCTTAGGGGACAGCCTCTACTTC; CDR3: CASSLGDSLYF; V: TRBV7-2; J: TRBJ2-5; size: -; D: TRBD1
DNA: TGTGCCAGCAGTGAATCGGCAGGGCCTGACTATGGCTACACCTTC; CDR3: CASSESAGPDYGYTF; V: TRBV2; J: TRBJ1-2; size: -; D: -
DNA: TGTGCCAGCAGCCAGGAGGGAGGGGAGACCCAGTACTTC; CDR3: CASSQEGGETQYF; V: TRBV4-2; J: TRBJ2-5; size: -; D: TRBD2
DNA: TGTGCCAGCAGTGACTCGGGAGGGGTAAAGGGCTACACCTTC; CDR3: CASSDSGGVKGYTF; V: TRBV25-1; J: TRBJ1-2; size: -; D: -
DNA: TGCGCCAGCAGCCAAGGAGTTGGGCAGGGCCCTCCTAACTATGGCTACACCTTC; CDR3: CASSQGVGQGPPNYGYTF; V: TRBV4-1; J: TRBJ1-2; size: -; D: -
DNA: TGCGCCAGCACCCCGGGGGGCACAGATACGCAGTATTTT; CDR3: CASTPGGTDTQYF; V: TRBV5-1; J: TRBJ2-3; size: -; D: -
DNA: TGTGCCAGCAGTTTCCGGGACAGGGTCACTGAAGCTTTCTTT; CDR3: CASSFRDRVTEAFF; V: TRBV5-4; J: TRBJ1-1; size: -; D: TRBD1
DNA: TGTGCCAGCAGCCCCCGGGCAGCGCGGGGGGGCGGGGAGACCCAGTACTTC; CDR3: CASSPRAARGGGETQYF; V: TRBV7-2; J: TRBJ2-5; size: once; D: TRBD2
DNA: TGTGCCAGCAGGACAGGTCCGACGCGGAGCGAGACCCAGTACTTC; CDR3: CASRTGPTRSETQYF; V: TRBV2; J: TRBJ2-5; size: -; D: -
DNA: TGTGCCAGCAGCGCCCGACTAGCGGGGGACTACAATGAGCAGTTCTTC; CDR3: CASSARLAGDYNEQFF; V: TRBV9; J: TRBJ2-1; size: -; D: TRBD2
DNA: TGTGCCACCAGCAGAGTAGGGACAGATGTCTCCAATGAGCAGTTCTTC; CDR3: CATSRVGTDVSNEQFF; V: TRBV15; J: TRBJ2-1; size: -; D: TRBD1
DNA: TGCGCCAGCAGCCCAGGGGTCTACTATGGCTACACCTTC; CDR3: CASSPGVYYGYTF; V: TRBV5-1; J: TRBJ1-2; size: -; D: -
DNA: TGCGCCAGCAGCCCATTAAGCCAGGGCTACGAGCAGTACTTC; CDR3: CASSPLSQGYEQYF; V: TRBV4-1; J: TRBJ2-7; size: -; D: -
DNA: TGCGCCAGCAGCCAGCAGGGGACTAGTGTTCGGGAGCTGTTTTTT; CDR3: CASSQQGTSVRELFF; V: TRBV4-3; J: TRBJ2-2; size: -; D: TRBD2
DNA: TGTGCCAGCAGCTTAGCGCTAGCGTCGTCCTACGAGCAGTACTTC; CDR3: CASSLALASSYEQYF; V: TRBV7-2; J: TRBJ2-7; size: -; D: -
DNA: TGTGCCAGTATCGGGGGGCATAGTGGCTACACCTTC; CDR3: CASIGGHSGYTF; V: TRBV28; J: TRBJ1-2; size: few; D: -
DNA: TGCGCCAGCAGCGTCGGGACTAGCGGGGTGACCTCCTACGAGCAGTACTTC; CDR3: CASSVGTSGVTSYEQYF; V: TRBV5-1; J: TRBJ2-7; size: once; D: TRBD2
DNA: TGTGCCAGCAGTCCCAGGGAAAGTAACTACGAGCAGTACTTC; CDR3: CASSPRESNYEQYF; V: TRBV6-5; J: TRBJ2-7; size: -; D: -
DNA: TGTGCCAGCAGCTTAGTTTTACTAGCGTCAAGTGAGCAGTTCTTC; CDR3: CASSLVLLASSEQFF; V: TRBV7-9; J: TRBJ2-1; size: -; D: TRBD2
DNA: TGCGCCAGCAGCTTCCGATTGACAGTCTCTGGGGCCAACGTCCTGACTTTC; CDR3: CASSFRLTVSGANVLTF; V: TRBV5-1; J: TRBJ2-6; size: -; D: -
DNA: TGCGCCAGCAGCCAAGAACAAGGACACTTCTATGGCTACACCTTC; CDR3: CASSQEQGHFYGYTF; V: TRBV4-1; J: TRBJ1-2; size: -; D: -
DNA: TGTGCCAGCTCACGTCCAGGGACAGAGTTTAACTATGGCTACACCTTC; CDR3: CASSRPGTEFNYGYTF; V: TRBV28; J: TRBJ1-2; size: -; D: TRBD1
DNA: TGTGCCAGCAGCTCCCCACCAGGTGTCTACGAGCAGTACTTC; CDR3: CASSSPPGVYEQYF; V: TRBV7-2; J: TRBJ2-7; size: -; D: -
DNA: TGTGCCAGCAGCGTCAGGGTTGCCGGGGAGCTGTTTTTT; CDR3: CASSVRVAGELFF; V: TRBV9; J: TRBJ2-2; size: -; D: -
DNA: TGTGCCAGCAGCTCCGGACAGGTCGTGGATGAGCAGTTCTTC; CDR3: CASSSGQVVDEQFF; V: TRBV7-8; J: TRBJ2-1; size: -; D: TRBD1
DNA: TGTGCCAGCTTAGACAGGGGTATGTCCAATGAGCAGTTCTTC; CDR3: CASLDRGMSNEQFF; V: TRBV28; J: TRBJ2-1; size: -; D: TRBD1
DNA: TGTGCCAGCAGCCTCCAGGACAGGGCTGAAGCTTTCTTT; CDR3: CASSLQDRAEAFF; V: TRBV7-3; J: TRBJ1-1; size: -; D: TRBD1
DNA: TGCGCCAGCAGCCAAGGCCCGGGGAGAGGGGGTGTTGAAGCTTTCTTT; CDR3: CASSQGPGRGGVEAFF; V: TRBV4-3; J: TRBJ1-1; size: -; D: -
DNA: TGTGCCAGCAGTTTATGGGTTTGGAATGACAGCCTGGTCTACAATGAGCAGTTCTTC; CDR3: CASSLWVWNDSLVYNEQFF; V: TRBV28; J: TRBJ2-1; size: -; D: -
DNA: TGTGCCAGCAGCTTCCTCGGGGAGGGGGACACTGAAGCTTTCTTT; CDR3: CASSFLGEGDTEAFF; V: TRBV7-9; J: TRBJ1-1; size: -; D: -
DNA: TGTGCCAGCAGCTTATCTCGGGGGACAGGGAACCAAGAGACCCAGTACTTC; CDR3: CASSLSRGTGNQETQYF; V: TRBV11-3; J: TRBJ2-5; size: -; D: TRBD1
DNA: TGTGCCAGCAGTTTAGCCGGGTCCTACACCGGGGAGCTGTTTTTT; CDR3: CASSLAGSYTGELFF; V: TRBV27; J: TRBJ2-2; size: -; D: -
DNA: TGTGCCAGCAGCTTAAGAAGGGGTGAAGCTAATGAAAAACTGTTTTTT; CDR3: CASSLRRGEANEKLFF; V: TRBV7-2; J: TRBJ1-4; size: -; D: -
DNA: TGTGCCAGTTCCCCGGACAGGGGGCTCTACGAGCAGTACTTC; CDR3: CASSPDRGLYEQYF; V: TRBV19; J: TRBJ2-7; size: few; D: TRBD1
DNA: TGTGCCAGCAGCCGACTCGGGTCGCCGAATGGCTACACCTTC; CDR3: CASSRLGSPNGYTF; V: TRBV5-6; J: TRBJ1-2; size: -; D: -
DNA: TGTGCCACCAGCAGAACCGTAGGGGGCAATTATGAAAAACTGTTTTTT; CDR3: CATSRTVGGNYEKLFF; V: TRBV15; J: TRBJ1-4; size: -; D: TRBD1
DNA: TGTGCCAGCAGCTTGGAGACAGGGGGCTACGAGCAGTACTTC; CDR3: CASSLETGGYEQYF; V: TRBV11-3; J: TRBJ2-7; size: -; D: TRBD1
DNA: TGTGCCAGCATAGCGACATGGCTAAACACTGAAGCTTTCTTT; CDR3: CASIATWLNTEAFF; V: TRBV2; J: TRBJ1-1; size: -; D: -
DNA: TGTGCCAGCAGTTTACCGGGGGGGCGCTCCGGGGAGCTGTTTTTT; CDR3: CASSLPGGRSGELFF; V: TRBV27; J: TRBJ2-2; size: -; D: TRBD2